This record concerns one T cell receptor beta chain sequence. No count is recorded, yet this clone rates as medium-sized (0.01 to 0.1%) from its frequency. Its recognized antigen is unknown. Read data end 3 residues before the CDR3 end; the end is taken from the germline J gene. All patients' tumors stained robustly positive for Merkel cell polyomavirus Large T antigen by immunohistochemistry. Twelve Merkel cell carcinoma patients were included, each with robust KLL-tetramer+ populations (above 0.04% of CD8+ T cells) in blood and/or cultured TIL. Every patient was Caucasian, and patient ages ranged from about 50 to 77 years, with a median of around 60 years. Cut back by 5 bases and 4 bases, the V and J ends lie 15 bases apart. From a lookup of the germline V gene, CDR1 and CDR2 are SGHAT and FQNNGV. Measured from the cysteine to the phenylalanine, the CDR3 is 14 residues long. Shown are 33 bases from within the CDR3, in frame from base 1.

These data are taken from a study of tumor-infiltrating T cells and Merkel cell polyomavirus (dated by TCRdb to about 2017). A note on the overall study: The study examined CD8+ T cells specific for the Merkel cell polyomavirus KLL epitope in Merkel cell carcinoma patients. Patients came in at different disease stages and had a median follow-up of about three years, ranging from roughly 1.1 to 6.0 years. Varied, non-standardized therapies, including chemotherapy, radiation and immunotherapies, were received by the patients. In approximately 14 samples, KLL-tetramer-sorted cells taken from blood or tumor-infiltrating lymphocytes underwent TRB sequencing, as did some twelve matched whole-tumor samples. The majority of whole-tumor samples consisted of approximately 25-micron curls cut from formalin-fixed, paraffin-embedded tissue blocks. In the whole study, one tumor sample was a frozen nodal tumor digest, and another tumor sample was a flash-frozen core biopsy of a metastasis. Here is what the overall study found, with its caveats: Significantly improved MCC-specific survival was associated with a higher fraction of KLL-specific T cells within tumors (about 1.8-20% versus roughly 0-0.15%). A significant MCC-specific survival advantage (P = 0.0051) was associated with tumors having more unique KLL-specific clonotypes (5-108 vs 0-3). Because the study covered only a single viral epitope, T cells targeting other Merkel cell polyomavirus epitopes were not captured. KLL-specific TRB repertoires were diverse and largely private, with only one public clonotype among around 430 unique sequences, shared by two patients. The small sample size of the study (n of about 12 patients) is recognized as a limitation.

The library was prepared using the immunoSEQ multiplex PCR assay. Adaptive Biotechnologies (Seattle, WA) carried out the genomic DNA extraction, TRB sequencing and normalization. In the original analysis: Clonality was calculated as one minus the Shannon entropy of productive TRB sequences, normalized by log2 of unique productive sequences. To identify KLL-specific clonotypes in tumors, TCRbeta CDR3 amino acid sequences were matched against the sequences from the tetramer-sorted sample of each patient. TCRdb limited this immuneACCESS table to in-frame rearrangements with V and J called. A share of clones is missing; checked studies link under half to unresolved V genes, and the rest is unexplained. Clone size and V and J calls were adopted from that table, with D and trimming inferred from the DNA. The table kept for this sample lists about 460 clones. Roughly a sixth of the sample lies in the top ten.

Recombination joined TRBV11-2 with TRBJ2-7, with TRBD2 tentatively as D gene (6 bases match). Sequenced material: tumor tissue. The sequence was collected from a woman aged 45-60 years with Merkel cell carcinoma. The CDR3 amino acid sequence is: CASSVTASDYEQYF. The sequenced part of the CDR3 DNA is TGTGCCAGCAGCGTGACAGCTAGCGATTACGAG. With the portions outside the CDR3 filled from the reference TRBV11-2 and TRBJ2-7 genes, the complete variable region becomes EAGVAQSPRYKIIEKRQSVAFWCNPISGHATLYWYQQILGQGPKLLIQFQNNGVVDDSQLPKDRFSAERLKGVDSTLKIQPAKLEDSAVYLCASSVTASDYEQYFGPGTRLTVT.